This T cell receptor beta chain was captured by sequencing in a study of identical twins. This clonotype was picked up many times. Germline V lookup: CDR1 DFQATT, CDR2 SNEGSKA (reference sequence). The CDR3 runs to 11 residues. With 2 bases removed from V and 5 bases from J, the gap between germline ends came to 6 bases. Each cDNA held unique molecular identifiers, and template switching gave it a universal primer site. Each CDR3 protein is one row after TCRdb ran MiXCR on the 5' RACE reads. The sample holds around 100,000 distinct CDR3 sequences, about 5.6% seen once. The sequenced sample was memory T cells sorted from blood. The TCR originated in a woman in her 50s in good health. The J gene is TRBJ2-5, the V gene TRBV20-1; tentatively, D is TRBD2 (5 bases). This CDR3 is CSARSGETQYF. The CDR3, as DNA: TGCAGTGCTAGATCGGGGGAGACCCAGTACTTC.